These T cell receptor beta chains were read from a single sample in a study of control samples from healthy donors and cancer patients. This table comes from immunoSEQ multiplex PCR, and its TCRdb copy is limited to in-frame clones, with some not included. The sample contains some 120,000 clones, 87% of which appear only once. Sequenced sample: blood. The receptor source for this set is a man aged 25-45 years in good health. Both conserved end residues are part of each CDR3. Each record gives: J gene, V gene, CDR3 protein.

>TRBJ2-5|TRBV5-1
CASSLGTGTPDQETQYF
>TRBJ2-5|TRBV7-3
CASSLLPEETQYF
>TRBJ1-1|TRBV11-3
CASSLVNRGLDEAFF
>TRBJ2-5|TRBV5-1
CASSLTSGAETQYF
>TRBJ1-2|TRBV6-1
CASIGTSNYGYTF
>TRBJ2-5|TRBV4-1
CASSGGASETQYF
>TRBJ2-2|TRBV19
CASSRTDANTGELFF
>TRBJ1-4|TRBV5-6
CASSLGATGGAANEKLFF
>TRBJ2-4|TRBV28
CASTPGGVAKNIQYF
>TRBJ2-3|TRBV18
CASSPPGTATDTQYF
>TRBJ1-4|TRBV5-1
CASSSGTGKEKLFF
>TRBJ1-1|TRBV18
CASSPVGGVNTEAFF
>TRBJ1-2|TRBV6-6
CASSYEGHGQHYGYTF
>TRBJ1-4|TRBV11-1
CASSRGQGVEKLFF
>TRBJ1-1|TRBV28
CASSPRAGRSNPTEAFF
>TRBJ2-7|TRBV3-1/TRBV3-2
CASTGQVGSRFKQYF
>TRBJ1-6|TRBV6-5
CASSYSGDPNSPLHF
>TRBJ1-3|TRBV3-1/TRBV3-2
CASSLRGDRVAGNTIYF
>TRBJ1-2|TRBV18
CASSPPGRAYHGYTF
>TRBJ1-3|TRBV30
CAWTLGGTGNTIYF
>TRBJ1-3|TRBV18
CASSPGDGNTIYF
>TRBJ2-1|TRBV9
CASSVATVVTSGGALYNEQFF
>TRBJ1-2|TRBV20-1
CSASPDMGVGHGYTF
>TRBJ1-5|TRBV7-2
CASSLRLSNQPQHF
>TRBJ1-5|TRBV5-1
CASSEGPGQPQHF
>TRBJ1-1|TRBV5-1
CASSSTLLSTGLEAFF
>TRBJ1-4|TRBV10-3
CAIRPDREGEKLFF
>TRBJ1-6|TRBV7-2
CASSLEGLGPLHF
>TRBJ1-1|TRBV5-1
CASSPQGTGPTEAFF
>TRBJ1-3|TRBV5-6
CASSLAINRVSSGNTIYF
>TRBJ1-5|TRBV5-1
CASSRTGSQPQHF
>TRBJ1-6|TRBV18
CASSMEGVNSPLHF
>TRBJ1-5|TRBV4-1
CASSLGGLLSNQPQHF
>TRBJ1-3|TRBV18
CASSPVDSFSGNTIYF
>TRBJ1-2|TRBV9
CASSVVGQGYGYTF
>TRBJ1-5|TRBV5-1
CASSLGQGANQPQHF
>TRBJ1-5|TRBV9
CASSPGLQQPQHF
>TRBJ2-1|TRBV29-1
CSHGLAGGLEQFF
>TRBJ1-4|TRBV25-1
CASSESRWFNEKLFF
>TRBJ1-6|TRBV7-2
CASSFRGRESPLHF
>TRBJ1-2|TRBV6-5
CASRGGYSNGYTF
>TRBJ2-5|TRBV12-3/TRBV12-4
CASASSGATQYF
>TRBJ1-4|TRBV2
CASRLVQGTNEKLFF